The source of this T cell receptor (beta chain) is a study of T cells after posttransplantation cyclophosphamide. Study observations and caveats: Recipient CMV seropositivity and CMV reactivation strongly tracked TRB clonality. Later post-transplant blood repertoires were often dominated by donor CD8+ memory clones. TRB overlap between skin or GI tissue T cells and blood was limited.

Using immunoSEQ multiplex PCR, the repertoire was profiled, and TCRdb retains in-frame clones only, with some absent. The sample yields some 20,000 clones, 95% to 98% seen once. Worth noting for this clone: Its antigen is not identified.

The naive gate required viable CD3+CD4+ or CD3+CD8+ cells with CCR7+CD45RA+CD45RO-CD95-CD27+CD28+ phenotype. Peripheral blood was collected from the related graft donor on the marrow donation day. CDR3 length: 18 residues. CDR1 SGHTA and CDR2 FQGNSA come from the germline V gene. Trimming at V came to 2 bases and at J to 3 bases, leaving 6 bases not matched to a gene. The sequence was obtained from a man aged 40-55 years in good health, CMV-negative, and a related stem cell transplant donor. The specimen was naive CD4+ T cells sorted from PBMCs. The V gene is TRBV7-2, the J gene TRBJ2-6; 11 bases agree with TRBD1. The CDR3 reads CASSLLSGQGVGANVLTF. The CDR3 DNA sequence: TGTGCCAGCAGCTTATTGTCGGGACAGGGGGTTGGGGCCAACGTCCTGACTTTC.